This T cell receptor beta chain was obtained from a study of CD8 T cells in ankylosing spondylitis. The CDR3 is 11 amino acids. Looked up from germline, CDR1 is DFQATT and CDR2 is SNEGSKA (reference sequence). The V gene lost 2 bases and the J gene lost 4 bases, with 5 bases spanning the gap. MiXCR, applied by TCRdb to the 5' RACE reads, yields one record per CDR3 protein. The sample comprises about 96,000 distinct CDR3 sequences, around 27% of which are singletons, and roughly three fifths rests with the top ten. There are a few counts of this clonotype. V and J are TRBV20-1 and TRBJ2-5; TRBD2 is a possible D gene (5 bases). What was sequenced was blood, either unsorted or a sorted T cell fraction (not recorded which). The clonotype comes from a male donor with ankylosing spondylitis or in good health (not recorded which). CDR3 protein: CSARRGETQYF. The DNA of the CDR3 is TGCAGTGCTAGACGGGGAGAGACCCAGTACTTC.